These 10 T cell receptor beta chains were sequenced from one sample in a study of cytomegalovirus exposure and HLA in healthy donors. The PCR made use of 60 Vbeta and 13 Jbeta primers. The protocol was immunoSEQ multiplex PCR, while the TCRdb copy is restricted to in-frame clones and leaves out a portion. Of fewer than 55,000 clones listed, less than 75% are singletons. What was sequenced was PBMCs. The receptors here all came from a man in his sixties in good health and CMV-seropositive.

The CDR3 spells CARSLVGPRELFF. In DNA form, the CDR3 reads TGTGCCAGAAGCTTGGTCGGTCCGCGGGAGCTGTTTTTT. The chain uses TRBV5-3 and TRBJ2-2; D uncertain. TRBV5-3 is marked as an open reading frame, function uncertain. The length of the CDR3 is 13 residues. V gave up 0 bases and J gave up 9 bases, with 9 bases separating them.

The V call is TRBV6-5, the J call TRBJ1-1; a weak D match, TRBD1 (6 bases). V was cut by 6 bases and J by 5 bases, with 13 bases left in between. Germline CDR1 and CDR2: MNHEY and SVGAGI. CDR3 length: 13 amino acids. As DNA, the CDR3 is TGTGCCAGCAGACAGGGTCAATGGACTGAAGCTTTCTTT. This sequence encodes CASRQGQWTEAFF.

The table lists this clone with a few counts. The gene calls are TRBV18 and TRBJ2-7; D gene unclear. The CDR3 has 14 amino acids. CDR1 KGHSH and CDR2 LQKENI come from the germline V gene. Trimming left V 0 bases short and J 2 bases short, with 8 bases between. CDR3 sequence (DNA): TGTGCCAGCTCACCACCTCAGGTAACCTACGAGCAGTACTTC. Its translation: CASSPPQVTYEQYF. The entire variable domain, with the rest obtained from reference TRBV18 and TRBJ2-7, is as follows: NAGVMQNPRHLVRRRGQEARLRCSPMKGHSHVYWYRQLPEEGLKFMVYLQKENIIDESGMPKERFSAEFPKEGPSILRIQQVVRGDSAAYFCASSPPQVTYEQYFGPGTRLTVT.

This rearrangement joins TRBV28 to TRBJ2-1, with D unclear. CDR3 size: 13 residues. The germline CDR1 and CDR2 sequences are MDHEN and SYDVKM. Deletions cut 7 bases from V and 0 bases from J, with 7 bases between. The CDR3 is CASTWSSYNEQFF. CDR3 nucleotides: TGTGCCAGCACCTGGAGCTCCTACAATGAGCAGTTCTTC.

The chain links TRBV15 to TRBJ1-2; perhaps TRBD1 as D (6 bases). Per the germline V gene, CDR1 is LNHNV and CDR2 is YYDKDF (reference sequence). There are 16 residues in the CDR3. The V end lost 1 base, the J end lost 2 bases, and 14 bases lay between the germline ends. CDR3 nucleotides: TGTGCCACCAGCAGAGGAGGAGGACAGCTCAACTATGGCTACACCTTC. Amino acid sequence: CATSRGGGQLNYGYTF. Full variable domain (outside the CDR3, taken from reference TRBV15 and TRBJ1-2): DAMVIQNPRYQVTQFGKPVTLSCSQTLNHNVMYWYQQKSSQAPKLLFHYYDKDFNNEADTPDNFQSRRPNTSFCFLDIRSPGLGDTAMYLCATSRGGGQLNYGYTFGSGTRLTVV.

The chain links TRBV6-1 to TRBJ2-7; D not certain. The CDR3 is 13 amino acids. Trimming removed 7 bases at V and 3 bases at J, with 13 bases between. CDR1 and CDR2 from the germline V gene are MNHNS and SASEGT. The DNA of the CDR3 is TGTGCCAGCACCTCGTGGCAGAACTACGAGCAGTACTTC. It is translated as CASTSWQNYEQYF.

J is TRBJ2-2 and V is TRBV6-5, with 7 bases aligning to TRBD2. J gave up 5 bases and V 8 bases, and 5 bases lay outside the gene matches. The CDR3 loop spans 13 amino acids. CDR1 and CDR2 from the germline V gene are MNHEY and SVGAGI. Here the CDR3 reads CASFKGGTGELFF. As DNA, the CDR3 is TGTGCCAGCTTCAAGGGAGGGACCGGGGAGCTGTTTTTT.

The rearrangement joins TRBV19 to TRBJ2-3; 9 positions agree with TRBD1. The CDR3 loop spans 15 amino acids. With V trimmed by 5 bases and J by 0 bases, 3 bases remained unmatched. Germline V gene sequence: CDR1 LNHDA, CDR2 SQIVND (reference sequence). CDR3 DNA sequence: TGTGCCAGTAGTCTGGGACAGGGAAGCACAGATACGCAGTATTTT. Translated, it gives CASSLGQGSTDTQYF.

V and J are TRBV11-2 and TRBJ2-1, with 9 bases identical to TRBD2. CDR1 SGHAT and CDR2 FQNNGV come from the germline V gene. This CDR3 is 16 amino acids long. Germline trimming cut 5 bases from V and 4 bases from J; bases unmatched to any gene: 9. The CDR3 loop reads CASSGRLADLYNEQFF. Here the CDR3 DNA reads TGTGCCAGCAGCGGAAGACTAGCGGACCTATACAATGAGCAGTTCTTC.

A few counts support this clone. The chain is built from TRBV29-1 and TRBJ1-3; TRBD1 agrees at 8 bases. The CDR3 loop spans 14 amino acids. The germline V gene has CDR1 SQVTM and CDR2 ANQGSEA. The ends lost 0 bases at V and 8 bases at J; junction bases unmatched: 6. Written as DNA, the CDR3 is TGCAGCGTTGAAGACTTGGACAGGGATGACACCATATATTTT. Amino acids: CSVEDLDRDDTIYF.